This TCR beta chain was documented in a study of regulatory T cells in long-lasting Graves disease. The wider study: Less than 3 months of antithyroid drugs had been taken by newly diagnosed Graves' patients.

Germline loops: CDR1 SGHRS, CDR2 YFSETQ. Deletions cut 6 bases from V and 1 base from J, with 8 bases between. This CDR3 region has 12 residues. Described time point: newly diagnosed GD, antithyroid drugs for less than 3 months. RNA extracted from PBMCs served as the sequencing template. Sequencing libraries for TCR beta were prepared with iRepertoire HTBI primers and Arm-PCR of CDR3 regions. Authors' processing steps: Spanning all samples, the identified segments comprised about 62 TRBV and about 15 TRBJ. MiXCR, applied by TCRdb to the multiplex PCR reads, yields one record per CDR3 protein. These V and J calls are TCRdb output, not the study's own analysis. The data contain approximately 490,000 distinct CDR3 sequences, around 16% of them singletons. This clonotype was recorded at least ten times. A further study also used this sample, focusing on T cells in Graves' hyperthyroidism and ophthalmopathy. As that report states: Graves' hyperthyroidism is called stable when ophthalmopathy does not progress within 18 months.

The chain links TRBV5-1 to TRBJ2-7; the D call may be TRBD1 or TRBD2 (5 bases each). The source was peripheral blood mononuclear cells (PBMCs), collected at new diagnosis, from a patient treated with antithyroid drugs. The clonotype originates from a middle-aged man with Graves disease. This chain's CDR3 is CASTGASYEQYF. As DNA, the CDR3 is TGCGCCAGCACCGGGGCGTCCTACGAGCAGTACTTC.